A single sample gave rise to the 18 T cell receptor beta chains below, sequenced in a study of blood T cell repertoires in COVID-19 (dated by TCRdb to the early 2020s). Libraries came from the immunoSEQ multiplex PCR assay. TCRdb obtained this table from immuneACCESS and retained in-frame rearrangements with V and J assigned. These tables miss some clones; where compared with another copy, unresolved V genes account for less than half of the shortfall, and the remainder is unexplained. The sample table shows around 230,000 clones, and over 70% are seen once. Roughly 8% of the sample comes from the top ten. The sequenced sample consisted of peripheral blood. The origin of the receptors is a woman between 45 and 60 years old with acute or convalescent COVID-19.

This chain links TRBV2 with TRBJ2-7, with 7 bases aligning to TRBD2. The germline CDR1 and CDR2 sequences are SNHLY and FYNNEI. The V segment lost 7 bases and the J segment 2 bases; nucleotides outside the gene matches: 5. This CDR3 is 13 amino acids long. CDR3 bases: TGTGCCAGCACAAGGGGAGGGACCTACGAGCAGTACTTC. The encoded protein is CASTRGGTYEQYF.

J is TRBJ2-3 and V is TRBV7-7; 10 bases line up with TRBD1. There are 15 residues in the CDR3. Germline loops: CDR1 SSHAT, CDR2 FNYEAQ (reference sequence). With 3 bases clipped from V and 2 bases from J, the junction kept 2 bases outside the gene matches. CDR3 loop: CASSFGTGATDTQYF. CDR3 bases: TGTGCCAGCAGCTTTGGGACAGGGGCCACAGATACGCAGTATTTT.

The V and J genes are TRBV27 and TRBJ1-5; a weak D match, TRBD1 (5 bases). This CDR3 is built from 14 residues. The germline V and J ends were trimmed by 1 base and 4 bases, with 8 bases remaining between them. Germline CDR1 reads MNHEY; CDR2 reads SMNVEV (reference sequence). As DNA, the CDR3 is TGTGCCAGCAGTTTATGGGGGGGGAATCAGCCCCAGCATTTT. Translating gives CASSLWGGNQPQHF.

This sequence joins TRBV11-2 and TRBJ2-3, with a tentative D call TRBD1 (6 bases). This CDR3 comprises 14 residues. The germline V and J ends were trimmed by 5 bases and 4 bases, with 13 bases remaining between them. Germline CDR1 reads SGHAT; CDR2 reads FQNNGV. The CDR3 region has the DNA TGTGCCAGCAGCAATCAGGGGTGGGCAGATACGCAGTATTTT. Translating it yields CASSNQGWADTQYF.

The CDR3 bases are TGTGCCAGCAGTTTAATACCTGGGTTCGGGGAGCAGTACTTC. Translated: CASSLIPGFGEQYF. The chain carries TRBV28 and TRBJ2-7; D gene unclear. The CDR3 spans 14 residues. V lost 2 bases to trimming and J lost 7 bases, with 15 bases between them. Germline V gene lookup returns CDR1 MDHEN and CDR2 SYDVKM.

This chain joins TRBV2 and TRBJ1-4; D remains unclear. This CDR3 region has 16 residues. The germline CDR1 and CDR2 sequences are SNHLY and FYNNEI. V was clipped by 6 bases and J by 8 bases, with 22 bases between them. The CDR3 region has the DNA TGTGCCAGCAGAGAATCCGAACAGTATTGGCAGGAAAAACTGTTTTTT. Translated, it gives CASRESEQYWQEKLFF. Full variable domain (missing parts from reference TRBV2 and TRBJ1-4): EPEVTQTPSHQVTQMGQEVILRCVPISNHLYFYWYRQILGQKVEFLVSFYNNEISEKSEIFDDQFSVERPDGSNFTLKIRSTKLEDSAMYFCASRESEQYWQEKLFFGSGTQLSVL.

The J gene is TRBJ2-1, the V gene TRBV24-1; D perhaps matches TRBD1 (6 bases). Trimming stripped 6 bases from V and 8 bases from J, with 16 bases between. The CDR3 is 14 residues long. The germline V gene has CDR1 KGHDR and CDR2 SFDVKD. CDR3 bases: TGTGCCACCAGTCCGAAAACAGGGTTGGATGAGCAGTTCTTC. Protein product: CATSPKTGLDEQFF.

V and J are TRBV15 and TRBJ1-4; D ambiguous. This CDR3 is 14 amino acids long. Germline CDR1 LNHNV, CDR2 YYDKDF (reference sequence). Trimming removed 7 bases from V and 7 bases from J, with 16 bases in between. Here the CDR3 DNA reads TGTGCCACCACCCTAGAGGGTAGGAGTGAAAAACTGTTTTTT. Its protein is CATTLEGRSEKLFF.

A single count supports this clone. The CDR3 nucleotides read TGCGCCGTAAAGGACGGCGGGAGGGCCCAGGCAGATACGCAGTATTTT. It encodes CAVKDGGRAQADTQYF. This chain links TRBV10-1 with TRBJ2-3; 9 nucleotides match TRBD2. V trimming: 11 bases; J trimming: 4 bases; junction bases outside the gene matches: 16. CDR1 and CDR2 (germline): WNHNN, SYGVQD (reference sequence). The CDR3 is made up of 16 amino acids.

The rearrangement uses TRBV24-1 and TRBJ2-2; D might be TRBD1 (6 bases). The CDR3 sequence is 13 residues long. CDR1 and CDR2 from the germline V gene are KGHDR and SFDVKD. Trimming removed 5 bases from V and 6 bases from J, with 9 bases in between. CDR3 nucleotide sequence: TGTGCCACCAGTGGGACAGTCCCCGGGGAGCTGTTTTTT. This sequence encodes CATSGTVPGELFF.

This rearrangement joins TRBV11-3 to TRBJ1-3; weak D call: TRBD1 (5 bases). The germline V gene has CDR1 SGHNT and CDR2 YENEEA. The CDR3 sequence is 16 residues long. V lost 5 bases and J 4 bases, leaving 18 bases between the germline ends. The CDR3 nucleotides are TGTGCCAGCAGCACCCCCGGCGGGGGGAACGGAAACACCATATATTTT. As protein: CASSTPGGGNGNTIYF. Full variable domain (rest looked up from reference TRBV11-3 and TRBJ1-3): EAGVVQSPRYKIIEKKQPVAFWCNPISGHNTLYWYLQNLGQGPELLIRYENEEAVDDSQLPKDRFSAERLKGVDSTLKIQPAELGDSAVYLCASSTPGGGNGNTIYFGEGSWLTVV.

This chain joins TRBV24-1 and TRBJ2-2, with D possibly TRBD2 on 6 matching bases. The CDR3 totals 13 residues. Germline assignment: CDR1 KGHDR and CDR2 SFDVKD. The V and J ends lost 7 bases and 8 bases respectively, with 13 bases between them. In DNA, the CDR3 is TGTGCCACCAGGACCGGGGGAGGTGGGGAGCTGTTTTTT. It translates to CATRTGGGGELFF.

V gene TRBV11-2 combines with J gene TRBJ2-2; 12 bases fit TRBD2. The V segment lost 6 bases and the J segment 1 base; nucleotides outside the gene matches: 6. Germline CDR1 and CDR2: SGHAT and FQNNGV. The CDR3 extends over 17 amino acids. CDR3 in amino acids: CASSFRLAGVNTGELFF. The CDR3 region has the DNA TGTGCCAGCAGTTTCCGACTAGCGGGAGTGAACACCGGGGAGCTGTTTTTT.

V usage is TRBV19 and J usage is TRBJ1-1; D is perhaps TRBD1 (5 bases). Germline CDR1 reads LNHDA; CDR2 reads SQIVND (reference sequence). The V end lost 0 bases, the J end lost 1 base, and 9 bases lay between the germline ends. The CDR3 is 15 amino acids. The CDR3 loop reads CASSIDDSGNTEAFF. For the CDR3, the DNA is TGTGCCAGTAGTATAGACGACAGTGGGAACACTGAAGCTTTCTTT. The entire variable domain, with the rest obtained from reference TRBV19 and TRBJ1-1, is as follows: DGGITQSPKYLFRKEGQNVTLSCEQNLNHDAMYWYRQDPGQGLRLIYYSQIVNDFQKGDIAEGYSVSREKKESFPLTVTSAQKNPTAFYLCASSIDDSGNTEAFFGQGTRLTVV.

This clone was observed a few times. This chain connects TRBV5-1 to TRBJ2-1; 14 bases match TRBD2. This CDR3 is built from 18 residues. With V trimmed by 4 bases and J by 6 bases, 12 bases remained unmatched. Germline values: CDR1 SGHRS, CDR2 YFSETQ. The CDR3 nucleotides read TGCGCCAGCAGCAGCTTTAAGACTAGCGGGAGGGGGGGCAATGAGCAGTTCTTC. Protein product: CASSSFKTSGRGGNEQFF.

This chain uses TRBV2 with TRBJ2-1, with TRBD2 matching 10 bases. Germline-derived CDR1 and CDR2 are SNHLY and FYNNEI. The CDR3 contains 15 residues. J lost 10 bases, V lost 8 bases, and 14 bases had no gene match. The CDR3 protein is CASFSSGRVPWEQFF. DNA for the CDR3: TGTGCCAGCTTCTCTAGCGGGAGAGTACCATGGGAGCAGTTCTTC.

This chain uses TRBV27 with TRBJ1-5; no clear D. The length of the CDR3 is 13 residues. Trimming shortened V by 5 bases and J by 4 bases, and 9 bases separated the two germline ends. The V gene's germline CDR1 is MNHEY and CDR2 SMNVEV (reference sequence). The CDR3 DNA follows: TGTGCCAGCAGTATGAGCTGGAATCAGCCCCAGCATTTT. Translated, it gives CASSMSWNQPQHF.

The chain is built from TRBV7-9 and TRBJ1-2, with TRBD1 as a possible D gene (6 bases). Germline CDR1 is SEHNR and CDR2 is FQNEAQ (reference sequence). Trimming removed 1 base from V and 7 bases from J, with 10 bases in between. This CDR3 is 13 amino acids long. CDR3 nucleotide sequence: TGTGCCAGCAGCTTAGGGGGGCCCGGTGGCTACACCTTC. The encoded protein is CASSLGGPGGYTF.